Listed here are 2 T cell receptor beta chains from one sample, sequenced in a study of T cell clonality in common variable immunodeficiency. Repertoires were generated with immunoSEQ multiplex PCR, while TCRdb's copy carries only in-frame clones and drops some. The profile covers 35,000 to 50,000 clones, none occurring a single time. Sequencing was carried out using peripheral blood mononuclear cells. Receptors originate from a person between 18 and 75 years old in good health.

This clone was recorded at least ten times. Read sequence stops 3 residues before the CDR3 end, and the germline J gene provides the missing end. The chain has TRBV24-1 and TRBJ1-5; D perhaps matches TRBD1 (6 bases). CDR3 size: 18 residues. V gave up 3 bases and J gave up 0 bases, with 17 bases separating them. Germline V gene sequence: CDR1 KGHDR, CDR2 SFDVKD. CDR3: CATSDRFARGYSNQPQHF. The CDR3 bases that were read are TGTGCCACCAGTGATCGGTTCGCCAGGGGATATAGCAATCAGCCC.

This clone was detected ten times or more. The CDR3 reads CASRDRAETQYF. CDR3 DNA, as far as it was read: TGTGCCAGCAGGGACAGGGCGGAGACC. The chain uses TRBV2 and TRBJ2-5; 8 nucleotides agree with TRBD1. The sequenced fragment ends 3 residues before the CDR3 boundary, so the rest is inferred from the germline J gene. The V and J ends lost 6 bases and 5 bases, in that order; junction bases with no gene match: 2. Germline values: CDR1 SNHLY, CDR2 FYNNEI. This CDR3 contains 12 residues. Full variable domain (rest looked up from reference TRBV2 and TRBJ2-5): EPEVTQTPSHQVTQMGQEVILRCVPISNHLYFYWYRQILGQKVEFLVSFYNNEISEKSEIFDDQFSVERPDGSNFTLKIRSTKLEDSAMYFCASRDRAETQYFGPGTRLLVL.